The rows below give T cell receptor beta chains drawn from one sample of a study of T cells in Graves' hyperthyroidism and ophthalmopathy. TCRdb re-called the multiplex PCR reads with MiXCR, one entry per CDR3 protein. The sample consists of about 280,000 distinct CDR3 sequences, 25% to 30% of them appearing once. The sample taken for sequencing was blood. These receptors were collected from a man aged 35 to 55 with Graves' hyperthyroidism that later progressed to Graves' ophthalmopathy. Each CDR3 is given with its conserved first and last residue. A D gene is named only where the DNA matches it firmly. A clone size is listed for some rows: how often the clone was seen (once, few, many), or a class if it is expanded.

j_call,cdr3_length,d_call,v_call,clone_size,cdr3_nt,cdr3_aa
TRBJ1-1,14,.,TRBV7-2,.,TGTGCCAGCAGCTTAGCGCGGTATAACACTGAAGCTTTCTTT,CASSLARYNTEAFF
TRBJ1-5,15,TRBD1,TRBV12-3/TRBV12-4,.,TGTGCCAGCAGTTTGATTGCACAGGGGGCCCAGCCCCAGCATTTT,CASSLIAQGAQPQHF
TRBJ1-5,14,.,TRBV18,.,TGTGCCAGCAGTTCACGGGTCGGCAATCAGCCCCAGCATTTT,CASSSRVGNQPQHF
TRBJ2-2,16,TRBD1,TRBV19,.,TGTGCCAGTAGTATCAACCGGGACAGGGACACCGGGGAGCTGTTTTTT,CASSINRDRDTGELFF
TRBJ2-5,10,.,TRBV20-1,many,TGCAGTGCTAGGAGGGAGACCCAGTGCTTC,CSARRETQCF
TRBJ2-5,13,.,TRBV28,many,TGTGCCACGAGAGGGACAAAACAAGAGACCCAGTACTTC,CATRGTKQETQYF
TRBJ2-7,14,.,TRBV6-5,.,TGTGCCAGCAGTTACTCGGTCCCCTCCTACGAGCAGTACTTC,CASSYSVPSYEQYF
TRBJ2-5,14,TRBD1,TRBV11-3,many,TGTGCCAGCAGCCGACAGGGTTTCAGGGAGACCCAGTACTTC,CASSRQGFRETQYF
TRBJ1-2,11,TRBD1,TRBV28,.,TGTGCCACCGACAGGGACTATGGCTACACCTTC,CATDRDYGYTF
TRBJ2-5,14,.,TRBV28,many,TGTGCCAGCAGTTTTCAGGGCAGACAAGAGACCCAGTACTTC,CASSFQGRQETQYF
TRBJ2-7,16,.,TRBV28,few,TGTGCCAGCAGTCCAGGGACACAAGCTACCACCTACGAGCAGTACTTC,CASSPGTQATTYEQYF
TRBJ1-1,12,.,TRBV7-2,many,TGTGCCAGCAGCTTACAGAACACTGAAGCTTTCTTT,CASSLQNTEAFF
TRBJ2-5,14,TRBD1,TRBV24-1,many,TGTGCCACCAGTGATACGGACAGGGGAGAGACCCAGTACTTC,CATSDTDRGETQYF
TRBJ2-7,15,TRBD2,TRBV28,many,TGTGCCAGCACTGATAGCGGGGCCGGCCTCTACGAGCAGTACTTC,CASTDSGAGLYEQYF
TRBJ2-5,15,.,TRBV6-5,many,TGTGCCAGCAGTTCCACCTCGGGACACCCGTTGGCCCAGTACTTC,CASSSTSGHPLAQYF
TRBJ1-5,14,.,TRBV28,many,TGTGCCAGCCACCCGGACAGAGGCAATCAGCCCCAGCATTTT,CASHPDRGNQPQHF
TRBJ2-7,12,TRBD1,TRBV6-5,many,TGTGCCAGCAGAGGACAGGTTTACGAGCAGTACTTC,CASRGQVYEQYF
TRBJ2-7,14,TRBD2,TRBV12-3/TRBV12-4,many,TGTGCCAGCAGGCTAGCGGGAGGCCATCACGAGCAGTACTTC,CASRLAGGHHEQYF
TRBJ1-6,14,TRBD1,TRBV10-3,many,TGTGCCATCAGTGAAGGGACAGATAATTCACCCCTCCACTTT,CAISEGTDNSPLHF
TRBJ1-3,13,.,TRBV20-1,.,TGCGGTGCTAGATCGGTCTCTGGAAACACCATATATTTT,CGARSVSGNTIYF
TRBJ1-5,14,TRBD1,TRBV6-2/TRBV6-3,.,TGTGCCAGCAGTCACCGACAGGGAAATCAGCCCCAGCATTTT,CASSHRQGNQPQHF
TRBJ2-7,15,TRBD2,TRBV5-1,many,TGCGCCAGCAGCGGCCGGACTAGCGGCTCCTACGAGCAGTACTTC,CASSGRTSGSYEQYF
TRBJ1-5,13,.,TRBV2,many,TGTGCCAACCAAAGGGATAGCAATCAGCCCCAGCATTTT,CANQRDSNQPQHF
TRBJ1-1,13,.,TRBV2,.,TGTGCCAGCAGTGTCTTAGACGAGACTGAAGCTTTCTTT,CASSVLDETEAFF
TRBJ2-7,15,TRBD1,TRBV9,.,TGTGCCAGCAGCGTCGGGGGACAGGAACACTACGAGCAGTACTTC,CASSVGGQEHYEQYF
TRBJ2-7,13,TRBD2,TRBV28,many,TGTGCCATTTTAGCGGGAGCCCCGGACGAGCAGTACTTC,CAILAGAPDEQYF
TRBJ2-7,15,.,TRBV28,.,TGTGCCAGCAGTTCGATGGGCGTACCCCCCTACGAGCAGTACTTC,CASSSMGVPPYEQYF
TRBJ1-1,11,.,TRBV30,few,TGTGCCTGGAAAGGGCCGGTTGAAGCTTTCTTT,CAWKGPVEAFF
TRBJ2-7,13,.,TRBV6-1,.,TGTGCCAGCAGTGGGACACCCTCCTACGAGCAGTACTTC,CASSGTPSYEQYF
TRBJ2-7,15,TRBD2,TRBV2,many,TGTGCCAGCATGGGGTTAAGCGGGAGCCCCTACGAGCAGTACTTC,CASMGLSGSPYEQYF
TRBJ2-7,14,.,TRBV12-3/TRBV12-4,.,TGTGCCAGCAGACCGGGACAAGGATACTACGAGCAGTACTTC,CASRPGQGYYEQYF
TRBJ2-7,15,TRBD2,TRBV7-2,many,TGTGCCAGCAGCCCTGGACTAGCGGGACTTGTCGAGCAGTACTTC,CASSPGLAGLVEQYF
TRBJ2-5,20,TRBD2,TRBV27,many,TGTGCCAGCAGACCGACTGGCACTAGCGGGAGGGCCCAGTACCAAGAGACCCAGTACTTC,CASRPTGTSGRAQYQETQYF
TRBJ1-5,13,.,TRBV12-3/TRBV12-4,once,TGTGCCAGCAGGGAGGATAGCAATCAGCCCCAGCATTTT,CASREDSNQPQHF
TRBJ1-2,14,.,TRBV19,many,TGTGCCAGTAGTATGCAGGCCGCTAACTATGGCTACACCTTC,CASSMQAANYGYTF
TRBJ2-6,17,.,TRBV5-1,many,TGCGCCAGCAGCTTGGATACCAGCTGGGCTGGGGCCAACGTCCTGACTTTC,CASSLDTSWAGANVLTF
TRBJ2-5,14,.,TRBV6-5,many,TGTGCCAGCAGTTACTCGACTCCCCCGGAGACCCAGTACTTC,CASSYSTPPETQYF
TRBJ2-5,14,.,TRBV6-5,.,TGTGCCAGCAGTTACTCGTCACCTCAAGAGACCCAGTACTTC,CASSYSSPQETQYF
TRBJ1-3,18,.,TRBV6-1,.,TGTGCCAGCAGAGAGGGACTCCTTTCCTCCCTCTCTGGAAACACCATATATTTT,CASREGLLSSLSGNTIYF
TRBJ1-1,13,.,TRBV6-5,.,TGTGCCAGCAGTTTTACAGTTGACACTGAAGCTTTCTTT,CASSFTVDTEAFF
TRBJ2-5,15,TRBD2,TRBV20-1,many,TGCAGTGCTAGGAAGGGACTAGCGGGAGCAGAGACCCAGTACTTC,CSARKGLAGAETQYF
TRBJ1-1,13,.,TRBV5-1,many,TGCGCCAGCAGCTTGATATCAGCCACTGAAGCTTTCTTT,CASSLISATEAFF
TRBJ2-7,14,.,TRBV12-3/TRBV12-4,many,TGTGCCAGCAGAGGGACTGCAAAAGGCTACGAGCAGTACTTC,CASRGTAKGYEQYF
TRBJ2-6,12,.,TRBV29-1,many,TGCAGCGCCAACTCTGGGGCCAACGTCCTGACTTTC,CSANSGANVLTF
TRBJ2-7,12,.,TRBV20-1,few,TGCAGTGCTAGCCCCAGCTCCTACGAGCAGTACTTC,CSASPSSYEQYF
TRBJ2-5,13,TRBD1,TRBV20-1,many,TGCAGTGCTACCCTGACAGGGCAAGAGACCCAGTACTTC,CSATLTGQETQYF
TRBJ1-5,14,.,TRBV6-2/TRBV6-3,.,TGTGCCAGCGGGAATATGGGGGTGAGTCAGCCCCAGCATTTT,CASGNMGVSQPQHF
TRBJ2-3,15,TRBD1,TRBV15,.,TGTGCCACCAGCAGAGAGGGACAGGCAGCAGATACGCAGTATTTT,CATSREGQAADTQYF
TRBJ2-7,14,.,TRBV29-1,many,TGCAGCGTTGAAGATCCGGGACCACTCTACGAGCAGTACTTC,CSVEDPGPLYEQYF
TRBJ2-7,14,.,TRBV28,many,TGTGCCAGCAGTTCGCCAGGGTATTGGTACGAGCAGTACTTC,CASSSPGYWYEQYF
TRBJ2-7,18,TRBD2,TRBV19,.,TGTGCCAGTAGTGCCGGACTAGCGGGAGGGTTTCTTTTCCACGAGCAGTACTTC,CASSAGLAGGFLFHEQYF
TRBJ2-7,14,.,TRBV6-1,many,TGTGCCAGCAGTGTAGTTGAACTAGCCTACGAGCAGTACTTC,CASSVVELAYEQYF
TRBJ2-2,11,.,TRBV20-1,.,TGCAGTGCTTCTGGGCCCGGGGAGCTGTTTTTT,CSASGPGELFF
TRBJ1-1,14,.,TRBV27,many,TGTGCCAGCAGTTTATTTAGGGGCGCTCCTGAAGCTTTCTTT,CASSLFRGAPEAFF